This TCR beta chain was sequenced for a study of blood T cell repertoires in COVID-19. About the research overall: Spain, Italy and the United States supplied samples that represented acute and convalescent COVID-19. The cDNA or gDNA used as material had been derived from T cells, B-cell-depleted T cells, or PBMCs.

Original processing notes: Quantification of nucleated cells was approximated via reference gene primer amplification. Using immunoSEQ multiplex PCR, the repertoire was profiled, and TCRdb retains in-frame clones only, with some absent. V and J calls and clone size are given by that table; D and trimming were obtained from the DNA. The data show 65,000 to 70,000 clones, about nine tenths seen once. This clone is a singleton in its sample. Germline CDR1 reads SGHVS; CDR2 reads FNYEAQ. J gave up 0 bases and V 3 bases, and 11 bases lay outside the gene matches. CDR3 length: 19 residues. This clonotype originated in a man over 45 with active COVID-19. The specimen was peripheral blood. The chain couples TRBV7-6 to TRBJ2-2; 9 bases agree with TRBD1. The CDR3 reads CASSFSPGQGRANTGELFF. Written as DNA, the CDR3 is TGTGCCAGCAGCTTTTCTCCGGGACAGGGTAGGGCGAACACCGGGGAGCTGTTTTTT.